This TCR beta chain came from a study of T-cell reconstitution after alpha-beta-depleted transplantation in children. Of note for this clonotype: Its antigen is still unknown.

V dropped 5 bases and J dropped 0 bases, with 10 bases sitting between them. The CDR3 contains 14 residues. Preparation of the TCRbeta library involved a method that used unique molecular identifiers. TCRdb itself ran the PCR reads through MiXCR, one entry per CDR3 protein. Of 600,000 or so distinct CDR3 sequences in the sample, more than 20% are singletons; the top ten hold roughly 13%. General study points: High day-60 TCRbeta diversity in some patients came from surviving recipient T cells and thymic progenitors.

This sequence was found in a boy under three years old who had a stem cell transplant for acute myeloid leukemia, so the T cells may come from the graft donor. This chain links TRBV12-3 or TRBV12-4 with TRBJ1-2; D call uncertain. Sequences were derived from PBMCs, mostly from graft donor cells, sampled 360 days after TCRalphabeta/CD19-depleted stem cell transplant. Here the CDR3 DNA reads TGTGCCAGCAGTGGTACAGTCCCTAACTATGGCTACACCTTC. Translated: CASSGTVPNYGYTF.